The 10 T cell receptor beta chains listed next were all sequenced from one sample in a study of blood T cell repertoires in COVID-19. Produced via immunoSEQ multiplex PCR; TCRdb's table is partial and in-frame only. The sample has roughly 240,000 clones; around four fifths are singletons. Specimen: peripheral blood. Every receptor here comes from a woman in her 70s with acute or convalescent COVID-19.

The V gene is TRBV7-2, the J gene TRBJ2-3; the match to TRBD1 covers 10 bases. Germline-derived CDR1 and CDR2 are SGHTA and FQGNSA. Trimming at V came to 5 bases and at J to 4 bases, leaving 6 bases not matched to a gene. This CDR3 spans 15 amino acids. Here the CDR3 DNA reads TGTGCCAGCAGCCGCCGAGGACAGGGGGCAGATACGCAGTATTTT. This codes for CASSRRGQGADTQYF.

V usage is TRBV27 and J usage is TRBJ1-6, with D possibly matching TRBD1 (5 bases). Germline CDR1 and CDR2: MNHEY and SMNVEV (reference sequence). The length of the CDR3 is 19 residues. The V gene lost 6 bases and the J gene lost 10 bases, with 31 bases spanning the gap. For the CDR3, the DNA is TGTGCCAGCAGACCACTACCTATGCATCAGGGTATTAAATTCTCACCCCTCCACTTT. Translating it yields CASRPLPMHQGIKFSPLHF.

As to this clone: One end of the junction does not line up with germline, which may come from a read error. CDR3 bases: TGCAGTGCTGCTGGTGCGGTAACCCTAGTATTC. This sequence encodes CSAAGAVTLVF. The chain carries TRBV20-1 and TRBJ1-2; D remains ambiguous. Germline-derived CDR1 and CDR2 are DFQATT and SNEGSKA (reference sequence). There are 11 residues in the CDR3.

J is TRBJ1-1 and V is TRBV4-3, with TRBD1 matching over 10 bases. CDR1 LGHNA and CDR2 YSLEER come from the germline V gene. The CDR3 runs 14 residues. The V and J ends lost 2 bases and 5 bases, in that order; junction bases with no gene match: 2. The CDR3 is CASSQRTGGTEAFF. The CDR3 nucleotides read TGCGCCAGCAGCCAAAGGACAGGGGGGACTGAAGCTTTCTTT.

In nucleotides, the CDR3 is TGTGCCACCAGCAGAGATCTTGCTGAAGCTTTCTTT. It codes for CATSRDLAEAFF. The chain employs TRBV15 and TRBJ1-1; D is uncertain. Germline CDR1 reads LNHNV; CDR2 reads YYDKDF (reference sequence). This CDR3 is built from 12 residues. V dropped 0 bases and J dropped 6 bases, with 5 bases sitting between them.

This chain links TRBV3-1 (or the pseudogene TRBV3-2) with TRBJ2-7; D gene ambiguous. CDR3 length equals 13 residues. CDR1 and CDR2 from the germline V gene are LGHDT and YNNKEL (reference sequence). The V and J ends lost 0 bases and 6 bases respectively, with 9 bases between them. CDR3 nucleotide sequence: TGTGCCAGCAGCCAAGAGTACAGTCCCGAGCAGTACTTC. As protein: CASSQEYSPEQYF.

Concerning this clone itself: A much larger clone sits a single nucleotide away, making a read error possible. The chain joins TRBV7-2 to TRBJ2-7; D remains unclear. Germline loops: CDR1 SGHTA, CDR2 FQGNSA. Trimming left V 5 bases short and J 1 base short, with 3 bases between. This CDR3 spans 11 amino acids. The CDR3 DNA sequence: TGTGCCAGCAGCCCGTCCTACGAGCAGTACTTC. Translation gives CASSPSYEQYF.

The J gene is TRBJ2-5, the V gene TRBV6-2 or TRBV6-3; D gene uncertain. Trimming shortened V by 2 bases and J by 7 bases, and 8 bases separated the two germline ends. Germline CDR1 is MNHEY and CDR2 is SVGEGT. This CDR3 spans 12 amino acids. CDR3 bases: TGTGCCAGCAGTTACACGGGTGGGACCCAGTACTTC. Translated, it gives CASSYTGGTQYF.

The chain recombines TRBV5-5 with TRBJ2-7, with 11 nucleotides matching TRBD2. The CDR3 loop spans 14 amino acids. Germline trimming cut 2 bases from V and 3 bases from J; bases unmatched to any gene: 1. Germline CDR1 and CDR2: SGHKS and YYEKEE (reference sequence). Written as DNA, the CDR3 is TGTGCCAGCAGCTTACTAGCGGGGGTCTACGAGCAGTACTTC. Translated: CASSLLAGVYEQYF.

The V gene is TRBV5-6, the J gene TRBJ1-6; TRBD1 aligns across 9 bases. The trim removed 6 bases at V and 9 bases at J, leaving 10 bases unmatched. The germline V gene encodes CDR1 SGHDT and CDR2 YYEEEE. The length of the CDR3 is 15 residues. CDR3 sequence reads: CASNIQGANISPLHF. The CDR3 DNA is TGTGCCAGCAATATACAGGGGGCGAATATTTCACCCCTCCACTTT.